This is a list of T cell receptor beta chains from one sample in a study of T cell responses to AZD1222 COVID-19 vaccine. Measured with immunoSEQ multiplex PCR; TCRdb has only the in-frame clones, and not every one. The table shows roughly 150,000 clones, with roughly 92% occurring only once. The sample was peripheral blood, taken on day 0 of AZD1222 vaccination. The source is an adult in good health. Each CDR3 is given with its conserved first and last residue. The D gene is left open where the match is weak. A clone size is listed for some rows: how often the clone was seen (once, few, many), or a class if it is expanded.

>TRBJ2-1|TRBV4-2|TRBD2|.
TGTGCCAGCAGCCCACAAGCGGGGGAGTCCTACAATGAGCAGTTCTTC
CASSPQAGESYNEQFF
>TRBJ2-7|TRBV29-1|.|.
TGCAGCGTTGAAGAATCAACCTACGAGCAGTACTTC
CSVEESTYEQYF
>TRBJ1-2|TRBV28|.|.
TGTGCCAGCAGTTTATTTGACCGTACTACAGGCTACACCTTC
CASSLFDRTTGYTF
>TRBJ1-2|TRBV5-1|.|.
TGCGCCAGCAGCTTGGAACCGGGTCCGAACTATGGCTACACCTTC
CASSLEPGPNYGYTF
>TRBJ2-1|TRBV11-2|TRBD1|.
TGTGCCAGCAGCCCCGCCGGGACAGGGTCGAGTGAGCAGTTCTTC
CASSPAGTGSSEQFF
>TRBJ2-7|TRBV4-1|.|.
TGCGCCAGCAGCCAGCAATTGCGTCAGGACTCCTACGAGCAGTACTTC
CASSQQLRQDSYEQYF
>TRBJ2-5|TRBV18|.|.
TGTGCCAGCTCACAGGGGTTAAAAGAGACCCAGTACTTC
CASSQGLKETQYF
>TRBJ1-6|TRBV19|.|.
TGTGCCAGTAATTCCGGCAGCCATAATTCACCCCTCCACTTT
CASNSGSHNSPLHF
>TRBJ2-2|TRBV6-2/TRBV6-3|.|.
TGTGCCAGCAGTTTGATCGCCTTGAACACCGGGGAGCTGTTTTTT
CASSLIALNTGELFF
>TRBJ1-4|TRBV27|.|once
TGTGCCAGCAGACGCGACAGTGCTAATGAAAAACTGTTTTTT
CASRRDSANEKLFF
>TRBJ1-6|TRBV5-4|.|.
TGTGCCAGCAGCGCGGGGGGACCGAGGACAAGCAATAATTCACCCCTCCACTTT
CASSAGGPRTSNNSPLHF
>TRBJ1-5|TRBV16|.|.
TGTGCCAGCAGCCAATCTGTAGGGGGACATTGGCCCCAGCATTTT
CASSQSVGGHWPQHF